This TCR beta chain was sequenced during a study of regulatory T cells in long-lasting Graves disease. The study's findings and limits: TCR diversity was lower in persistent Graves' patients (versus newly diagnosed ones).

Regarding time point: persistent/refractory GD, antithyroid drugs over 5 years with positive TRAb. PBMC RNA served as the TCR library source. Staff drew roughly 10 milliliters of peripheral blood into EDTA tubes. This clonotype was observed a few times. The antigen is not known. Germline loops: CDR1 MNHEY, CDR2 SVGAGI. The V end lost 4 bases, the J end lost 4 bases, and 14 bases lay between the germline ends. CDR3 size: 14 residues. Libraries of TCR beta came from iRepertoire HTBI primers plus Arm-PCR of CDR3 regions. TCRdb processed the multiplex PCR reads anew with MiXCR; each CDR3 protein has one entry. The sample contains approximately 400,000 distinct CDR3 sequences, about a quarter of which appear only once.

The source was peripheral blood mononuclear cells (PBMCs), collected when the disease was refractory, from a patient treated with antithyroid drugs. The sequence was obtained from a female donor with Graves disease. This chain links TRBV6-5 with TRBJ2-7; tentative D call: TRBD2 (5 bases). The CDR3 sequence is CASSSVATPYEQYF. Written as DNA, the CDR3 is TGTGCCAGCAGTTCGGTAGCGACTCCGTACGAGCAGTACTTC.